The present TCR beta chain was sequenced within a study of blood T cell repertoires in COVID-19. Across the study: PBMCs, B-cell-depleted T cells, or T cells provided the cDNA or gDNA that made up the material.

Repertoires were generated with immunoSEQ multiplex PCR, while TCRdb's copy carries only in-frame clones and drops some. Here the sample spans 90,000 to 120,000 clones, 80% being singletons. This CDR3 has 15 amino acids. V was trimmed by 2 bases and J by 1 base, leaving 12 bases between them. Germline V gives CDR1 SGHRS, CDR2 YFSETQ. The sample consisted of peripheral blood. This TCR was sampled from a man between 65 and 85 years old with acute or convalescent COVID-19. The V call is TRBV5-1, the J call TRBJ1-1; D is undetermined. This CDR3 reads CASSFGGRENTEAFF. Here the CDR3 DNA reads TGCGCCAGCAGCTTTGGAGGCAGAGAGAACACTGAAGCTTTCTTT. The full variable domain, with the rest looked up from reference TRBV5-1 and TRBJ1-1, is KAGVTQTPRYLIKTRGQQVTLSCSPISGHRSVSWYQQTPGQGLQFLFEYFSETQRNKGNFPGRFSGRQFSNSRSEMNVSTLELGDSALYLCASSFGGRENTEAFFGQGTRLTVV.